These 17 T cell receptor beta chains were sequenced from one sample in a study of T cell changes during pregnancy in multiple sclerosis. Produced via immunoSEQ multiplex PCR; TCRdb's table is partial and in-frame only. The sample carries 60,000 or so clones, around nine tenths recorded once. Input material: peripheral blood from another person, used as feeder cells. Source of these receptors: a human donor whose cells served as feeder cells for cultures in a pregnancy study.

This chain links TRBV7-9 with TRBJ1-2; a weak D match, TRBD1 (5 bases). CDR1 and CDR2 (germline): SEHNR, FQNEAQ (reference sequence). The CDR3 covers 15 residues. V was cut by 0 bases and J by 4 bases, with 12 bases left in between. The CDR3 sequence: CASSLAPGFGYGYTF. The DNA of the CDR3 is TGTGCCAGCAGCTTAGCCCCAGGGTTTGGCTATGGCTACACCTTC.

The rearrangement uses TRBV27 and TRBJ2-7, with 11 bases identical to TRBD2. The V and J ends lost 5 bases and 3 bases, in that order; junction bases with no gene match: 15. CDR1 is MNHEY, CDR2 SMNVEV, per germline (reference sequence). The CDR3 spans 18 residues. CDR3 sequence: CASSRTSGLERFGYEQYF. DNA for the CDR3: TGTGCCAGCAGTCGGACTAGCGGGTTGGAACGGTTTGGCTACGAGCAGTACTTC.

J is TRBJ2-5 and V is TRBV6-6, with 9 bases identical to TRBD1. The ends lost 4 bases at V and 4 bases at J; junction bases unmatched: 10. The germline CDR1 and CDR2 sequences are MNHNY and SVGAGI (reference sequence). The CDR3 is 16 amino acids. CDR3 sequence (DNA): TGTGCCAGCAGTTCTCAACCGGGACAGGGTGGAGAGACCCAGTACTTC. Amino acid sequence: CASSSQPGQGGETQYF.

V is TRBV30 and J is TRBJ1-3; unclear D gene. Trimming pared 2 bases from V and 0 bases from J, leaving 8 bases between. The CDR3 contains 14 residues. CDR1 and CDR2 from the germline V gene are GTSNPN and SVGIG (reference sequence). The CDR3 loop reads CAWSPTSSGNTIYF. The CDR3 region has the DNA TGTGCCTGGAGTCCGACTTCCTCTGGAAACACCATATATTTT.

The rearrangement joins TRBV19 to TRBJ1-4; 7 positions match TRBD1. After removal of 5 bases from V and 5 bases from J, the junction contained 8 bases not matched to a gene. The CDR3 totals 15 residues. Germline assignment: CDR1 LNHDA and CDR2 SQIVND (reference sequence). The CDR3 coding sequence is TGTGCCAGTAGTGGGAGACAGGGAACAAATGAAAAACTGTTTTTT. Translation gives CASSGRQGTNEKLFF. The variable domain in full, with the rest retrieved from reference TRBV19 and TRBJ1-4, is DGGITQSPKYLFRKEGQNVTLSCEQNLNHDAMYWYRQDPGQGLRLIYYSQIVNDFQKGDIAEGYSVSREKKESFPLTVTSAQKNPTAFYLCASSGRQGTNEKLFFGSGTQLSVL.

The chain recombines TRBV6-1 with TRBJ2-2, with TRBD2 identical over 11 bases. From germline, CDR1 is MNHNS and CDR2 SASEGT. The trim removed 2 bases at V and 4 bases at J, leaving 0 bases unmatched. The CDR3 is 15 residues long. The CDR3 sequence is CASSELAGGTGELFF. As DNA, the CDR3 is TGTGCCAGCAGTGAACTAGCGGGGGGCACCGGGGAGCTGTTTTTT.

This sequence joins TRBV5-4 and TRBJ1-2; D might be TRBD1 (5 bases). The CDR3 length is 14 residues. In germline, CDR1 is SGHNT, CDR2 YYREEE (reference sequence). V lost 5 bases and J 6 bases, leaving 17 bases between the germline ends. The CDR3 is CASSEPQGGDGYTF. CDR3 nucleotides: TGTGCCAGCAGTGAACCCCAGGGAGGGGATGGCTACACCTTC.

V usage is TRBV14 and J usage is TRBJ2-7; D call uncertain. Germline CDR1 and CDR2: SGHDN and FVKESK. V shed 4 bases and J shed 5 bases, with 18 bases lying between them. The CDR3 is 15 residues long. The CDR3 DNA sequence: TGTGCCAGCAGCCGCAACGGTCCACTGAGCGACGAGCAGTACTTC. This encodes CASSRNGPLSDEQYF. The variable domain in full, completed from reference TRBV14 and TRBJ2-7, reads EAGVTQFPSHSVIEKGQTVTLRCDPISGHDNLYWYRRVMGKEIKFLLHFVKESKQDESGMPNNRFLAERTGGTYSTLKVQPAELEDSGVYFCASSRNGPLSDEQYFGPGTRLTVT.

The chain is built from TRBV28 and TRBJ2-7, with 8 bases that match TRBD1. Germline loops: CDR1 MDHEN, CDR2 SYDVKM. The CDR3 totals 15 residues. Unmatched junction bases numbered 16, after V lost 11 bases and J lost 4 bases. CDR3 DNA sequence: TGTGCCGTACAAGCTATGGACAGGGAATGGTACGAGCAGTACTTC. This translates into CAVQAMDREWYEQYF.

The rearrangement links TRBV5-1 to TRBJ1-5; no clear D. V was cut by 0 bases and J by 1 base, with 8 bases left in between. Germline V CDR1 and CDR2: SGHRS, YFSETQ. The CDR3 is 15 residues long. CDR3 loop: CASSLDYYSNQPQHF. The CDR3 DNA is TGCGCCAGCAGCTTGGATTATTACAGCAATCAGCCCCAGCATTTT.

The chain couples TRBV9 to TRBJ2-2, with TRBD1 matching over 7 bases. With V trimmed by 4 bases and J by 0 bases, 3 bases remained unmatched. CDR1 and CDR2 (germline): SGDLS, YYNGEE. The length of the CDR3 is 15 residues. The CDR3 DNA is TGTGCCAGCAGCCGGGACAGCGCGAACACCGGGGAGCTGTTTTTT. Translated, it gives CASSRDSANTGELFF.

The V gene is TRBV28, the J gene TRBJ2-1, with TRBD2 identical over 7 bases. The J segment lost 4 bases and the V segment lost 2 bases, leaving 8 bases of the junction unmatched. Germline CDR1 is MDHEN and CDR2 is SYDVKM. There are 16 residues in the CDR3. The CDR3 DNA follows: TGTGCCAGCAGTTTAGCGGGGCTAGCGGATTACAATGAGCAGTTCTTC. It codes for CASSLAGLADYNEQFF.

The chain joins TRBV7-9 to TRBJ1-2, with TRBD1 matching 7 bases. V gave up 1 base and J gave up 3 bases; unmatched junction bases: 8. Germline CDR1 and CDR2: SEHNR and FQNEAQ (reference sequence). The CDR3 has 16 residues. Written as DNA, the CDR3 is TGTGCCAGCAGCTTAGGACAGGAAGACAGGGACTATGGCTACACCTTC. Protein: CASSLGQEDRDYGYTF.

The J gene is TRBJ2-5, the V gene TRBV2, with TRBD1 matching over 8 bases. The CDR3 has 15 amino acids. V shed 2 bases, J shed 4 bases, and the junction held 6 bases outside the gene matches. The germline gives CDR1 SNHLY, CDR2 FYNNEI. The CDR3 nucleotides are TGTGCCAGCAGTGAACAAAGGACAGGGAGAGAGACCCAGTACTTC. Protein product: CASSEQRTGRETQYF. Using reference TRBV2 and TRBJ2-5 for the parts outside the CDR3, the full variable domain is EPEVTQTPSHQVTQMGQEVILRCVPISNHLYFYWYRQILGQKVEFLVSFYNNEISEKSEIFDDQFSVERPDGSNFTLKIRSTKLEDSAMYFCASSEQRTGRETQYFGPGTRLLVL.

The chain uses TRBV9 and TRBJ2-5; TRBD2 agrees at 8 bases. CDR1 and CDR2 (germline): SGDLS, YYNGEE. This CDR3 has 16 residues. Trimming took 0 bases from V and 4 from J; bases not matched to a gene: 8. CDR3 in amino acids: CASSVGVAGIPETQYF. In DNA, the CDR3 is TGTGCCAGCAGCGTAGGGGTAGCGGGGATACCAGAGACCCAGTACTTC.

The sample holds one count of this clone. The rearrangement joins TRBV7-2 to TRBJ2-3; 8 bases are a match to TRBD2. The CDR3 is 17 amino acids. Germline assignment: CDR1 SGHTA and CDR2 FQGNSA. Trimming took 1 base from V and 5 from J; bases not matched to a gene: 11. The CDR3 DNA follows: TGTGCCAGCAGCTTAGGCGGGGGACGGGGGGGGCAAGATACGCAGTATTTT. The encoded protein is CASSLGGGRGGQDTQYF.

V is TRBV5-1 and J is TRBJ1-1; maybe TRBD1 (5 bases). V was trimmed by 4 bases and J by 4 bases, leaving 14 bases between them. The length of the CDR3 is 14 residues. The germline CDR1 and CDR2 sequences are SGHRS and YFSETQ. The CDR3 sequence is CASSRDPPTTEAFF. CDR3 nucleotide sequence: TGCGCCAGCAGCCGGGACCCCCCAACCACTGAAGCTTTCTTT.